The T cell receptor (beta chain) under discussion was sequenced for a study of post-analysis software for immune sequencing data. Whole-study findings and limits: Patients with multiple sclerosis recorded significantly lower normalized Chao1 diversity than controls, the study found. Compared with controls, patients had more of about 5 TRBV segments, including TRBV5-6, TRBV5-1 and TRBV20-1.

This clonotype was picked up a small number of times. The antigen is not known. Unique molecular identifiers tagged the TCR beta cDNA libraries. The T cell input of roughly 0.9 to 11 million gave roughly 0.5 million cDNA molecules. TCRdb fed the PCR reads into MiXCR, producing one record per CDR3 protein. The sample has 380,000 or so distinct CDR3 sequences; approximately 38% are singletons. The CDR3 runs 13 residues. Trimming removed 5 bases from V and 0 bases from J, with 6 bases in between. This clonotype was sampled from a girl under 18 with multiple sclerosis. The gene calls are TRBV12-3 or TRBV12-4 and TRBJ2-3; D is unclear. The material sequenced was blood. For the CDR3, the DNA is TGTGCCAGCAGTACCTTAAGCACAGATACGCAGTATTTT. It is translated as CASSTLSTDTQYF.